Below, 27 T cell receptor beta chains from the same sample are listed, as sequenced in a study of cytomegalovirus exposure and HLA in healthy donors. This PCR relied on a set of 60 Vbeta primers and 13 Jbeta primers. Produced via immunoSEQ multiplex PCR; TCRdb's table is partial and in-frame only. The table lists approximately 59,000 clones, 68% of them singletons. Sequencing was done on a sample of PBMCs. The receptors here all came from a man between 35 and 55 years old in good health and CMV-seropositive.

This clone was seen only a few times. The rearrangement uses TRBV27 and TRBJ2-1; 11 nucleotides line up with TRBD2. This CDR3 region has 18 residues. The V segment lost 3 bases and the J segment 1 base; nucleotides outside the gene matches: 8. The V gene's germline CDR1 is MNHEY and CDR2 SMNVEV (reference sequence). This CDR3 is CASSLPRSGRASYNEQFF. The CDR3 bases are TGTGCCAGCAGTTTGCCACGTAGCGGGAGGGCATCCTACAATGAGCAGTTCTTC.

The rearrangement joins TRBV19 to TRBJ2-5; TRBD1 agrees at 7 bases. From germline, CDR1 is LNHDA and CDR2 SQIVND (reference sequence). This CDR3 spans 15 amino acids. V lost 4 bases and J lost 4; bases outside the gene matches: 9. The CDR3 DNA follows: TGTGCCAGTAGTAAGTCCCCTCGGACAGGAGAGACCCAGTACTTC. As protein: CASSKSPRTGETQYF.

The rearrangement joins TRBV7-9 to TRBJ1-2; D remains unclear. CDR3 size: 14 residues. Looked up from germline, CDR1 is SEHNR and CDR2 is FQNEAQ (reference sequence). V lost 3 bases to trimming and J lost 0 bases, with 8 bases between them. The DNA for the CDR3 is TGTGCCAGCAGCTTTGACGGAGCTAACTATGGCTACACCTTC. Translated, it gives CASSFDGANYGYTF.

V is TRBV10-3 and J is TRBJ1-1; D is ambiguous. The germline CDR1 and CDR2 sequences are ENHRY and SYGVKD. The CDR3 loop spans 12 amino acids. V shed 10 bases and J shed 5 bases, with 14 bases lying between them. The chain's CDR3 is CASSLAGTEAFF. The CDR3 nucleotides read TGTGCCAGCAGCCTAGCGGGGACTGAAGCTTTCTTT.

This clone was observed a few times. The chain joins TRBV6-1 to TRBJ1-1; possibly TRBD1 for D (5 bases). Trimming removed 1 base at V and 5 bases at J, with 11 bases between. The CDR3 spans 14 residues. Germline CDR1 and CDR2: MNHNS and SASEGT. The CDR3 is CASSEVGAGTEAFF. CDR3 nucleotide sequence: TGTGCCAGCAGTGAAGTAGGGGCGGGGACTGAAGCTTTCTTT.

The chain has TRBV6-1 and TRBJ2-7, with 8 positions matching TRBD2. Trimming at V came to 4 bases and at J to 7 bases, leaving 12 bases not matched to a gene. The germline CDR1 and CDR2 sequences are MNHNS and SASEGT. CDR3 size: 15 residues. CDR3 sequence: CASSVNMAGGREQYF. CDR3 sequence (DNA): TGTGCCAGCAGTGTTAATATGGCGGGAGGTCGAGAGCAGTACTTC.

The rearrangement uses TRBV27 and TRBJ2-3; D is possibly TRBD1 (5 bases). CDR1 and CDR2 (germline): MNHEY, SMNVEV (reference sequence). Trimming left V 3 bases short and J 1 base short, with 11 bases between. This CDR3 spans 15 amino acids. CDR3 loop: CASSFQGDGTDTQYF. The CDR3 DNA reads TGTGCCAGCAGTTTCCAGGGTGATGGCACAGATACGCAGTATTTT.

This chain uses TRBV10-3 with TRBJ2-5, with D maybe TRBD1 (5 bases). Germline V gene data show CDR1 as ENHRY and CDR2 as SYGVKD. The CDR3 sequence is 15 residues long. V lost 0 bases and J 4 bases, leaving 12 bases between the germline ends. The DNA for the CDR3 is TGTGCCATCAGTGAGTCGGGTGGGGCTAGAGAGACCCAGTACTTC. Translating gives CAISESGGARETQYF.

The gene calls are TRBV6-1 and TRBJ1-2, with TRBD1 as a possible D gene (6 bases). CDR1 and CDR2 (germline): MNHNS, SASEGT. There are 14 residues in the CDR3. The ends were cut back, 4 bases at V and 1 base at J, with 10 bases in the middle. The CDR3 spells CASSVGQFNYGYTF. Here the CDR3 DNA reads TGTGCCAGCAGTGTAGGACAGTTTAACTATGGCTACACCTTC.

This chain uses TRBV10-3 with TRBJ1-5, with 7 bases lining up with TRBD1. The CDR3 spans 13 residues. Germline CDR1 ENHRY, CDR2 SYGVKD. V shed 5 bases and J 8 bases; nucleotides not matched to a gene: 6. CDR3 amino acids: CAISIGQDEPQHF. DNA for the CDR3: TGTGCCATCAGTATCGGACAGGACGAGCCCCAGCATTTT.

This clone was observed once. The chain uses TRBV19 and TRBJ2-6; TRBD2 is a possible D gene (5 bases). The CDR3 totals 17 residues. V lost 7 bases to trimming and J lost 2 bases, with 18 bases between them. CDR1 is LNHDA and CDR2 is SQIVND in the germline V gene (reference sequence). This chain's CDR3 is CASNPRRTEAGANVLTF. The CDR3 nucleotides read TGTGCCAGTAATCCCCGGAGGACCGAGGCTGGGGCCAACGTCCTGACTTTC.

The chain recombines TRBV6-6 with TRBJ1-1, with D maybe TRBD1 (5 bases). This CDR3 region has 14 residues. Between the trimmed V and J ends, which lost 7 bases and 6 bases, there was a span of 18 bases. Germline loops: CDR1 MNHNY, CDR2 SVGAGI (reference sequence). The CDR3 is CASTPWAGRAEAFF. CDR3 nucleotide sequence: TGTGCCAGCACCCCATGGGCAGGGCGAGCTGAAGCTTTCTTT.

The gene calls are TRBV30 and TRBJ2-3, with 10 nucleotides matching TRBD2. The germline V gene has CDR1 GTSNPN and CDR2 SVGIG (reference sequence). J gave up 4 bases and V 0 bases, and 4 bases lay outside the gene matches. The CDR3 totals 15 residues. The CDR3 DNA reads as TGTGCCTGGAGTGTCCTAGCGGGAGTGGCAGATACGCAGTATTTT. Its protein is CAWSVLAGVADTQYF.

The J gene is TRBJ2-1, the V gene TRBV5-1; 7 nucleotides line up with TRBD2. The V and J ends lost 3 bases and 0 bases, in that order; junction bases with no gene match: 6. Germline V CDR1 and CDR2: SGHRS, YFSETQ. The CDR3 sequence is 16 residues long. In DNA, the CDR3 is TGCGCCAGCAGCTCGGGACTACAAAGCTCCTACAATGAGCAGTTCTTC. Translation gives CASSSGLQSSYNEQFF.

V and J are TRBV11-3 and TRBJ2-5, with 8 bases that match TRBD2. Germline values: CDR1 SGHNT, CDR2 YENEEA. There are 15 residues in the CDR3. The trim removed 5 bases at V and 0 bases at J, leaving 5 bases unmatched. In nucleotides, the CDR3 is TGTGCCAGCAGCCCACGGACTAGCCACCAAGAGACCCAGTACTTC. It encodes CASSPRTSHQETQYF.

V gene TRBV7-2 combines with J gene TRBJ2-1; 10 bases agree with TRBD2. The ends lost 5 bases at V and 8 bases at J; junction bases unmatched: 9. Germline lookup yields CDR1 SGHTA and CDR2 FQGNSA. The CDR3 covers 15 residues. The CDR3 spells CASSQERGGRYEQFF. CDR3 in DNA: TGTGCCAGCAGCCAAGAGCGGGGGGGCCGTTATGAGCAGTTCTTC.

V and J are TRBV27 and TRBJ2-7, with D hard to call. Trimming took 3 bases from V and 1 from J, leaving 7 bases between them. The germline gives CDR1 MNHEY, CDR2 SMNVEV (reference sequence). This CDR3 has 13 amino acids. The CDR3 region is CASSLVASYEQYF. In nucleotides, the CDR3 is TGTGCCAGCAGTTTGGTAGCTTCCTACGAGCAGTACTTC.

This clone showed up just once. The chain combines TRBV5-1 with TRBJ1-1, with D possibly TRBD1 on 5 matching bases. The V end was cut by 2 bases, the J end by 1 base, with 9 bases between. Germline CDR1 SGHRS, CDR2 YFSETQ. The CDR3 has 14 residues. The CDR3, as DNA: TGCGCCAGCAGCTTAAGACAGCAGAACACTGAAGCTTTCTTT. As protein: CASSLRQQNTEAFF.

This chain links TRBV5-1 with TRBJ1-1; 7 bases map to TRBD1. The CDR3 is 13 amino acids. The trim removed 7 bases at V and 2 bases at J, leaving 5 bases unmatched. CDR1 and CDR2 from the germline V gene are SGHRS and YFSETQ. This chain's CDR3 is CASAGDSNTEAFF. CDR3 bases: TGCGCCAGCGCTGGGGACAGTAACACTGAAGCTTTCTTT.

This chain connects TRBV2 to TRBJ2-7, with 7 bases lining up with TRBD2. The germline V gene has CDR1 SNHLY and CDR2 FYNNEI. The CDR3 has 15 residues. The V gene end was trimmed by 1 base and the J gene end by 1 base; junction bases not matched to a gene: 4. The CDR3 nucleotides read TGTGCCAGCAGTGAAGAGGGAGGGGCGTCCTACGAGCAGTACTTC. Amino acids: CASSEEGGASYEQYF.

CDR3 residues: CASSLTPGSEQYF. In DNA form, the CDR3 reads TGCGCCAGCAGCCTGACTCCCGGCAGCGAGCAGTACTTC. The chain couples TRBV5-1 to TRBJ2-7; D unclear. The CDR3 is 13 residues long. Per germline, CDR1 SGHRS and CDR2 YFSETQ. V dropped 4 bases and J dropped 6 bases, with 14 bases sitting between them.

This clone was seen a single time. The sample contains more than one DNA sequence encoding this CDR3. The V and J genes are TRBV5-1 and TRBJ2-3; perhaps TRBD1 as D (6 bases). Deletions cut 2 bases from V and 0 bases from J, with 7 bases between. CDR1 is SGHRS, CDR2 YFSETQ, per germline. This CDR3 is built from 14 residues. CDR3 residues: CASSLGGSTDTQYF. The CDR3 DNA follows: TGCGCCAGCAGCTTAGGGGGAAGCACAGATACGCAGTATTTT.

In DNA form, the CDR3 reads TGTGCCAGCACAAGACAGAGAGCTAACTATGGCTACACCTTC. It is translated as CASTRQRANYGYTF. V usage is TRBV6-5 and J usage is TRBJ1-2, with a weak D call TRBD1 (5 bases). Deletions cut 7 bases from V and 0 bases from J, with 12 bases between. This CDR3 comprises 14 residues. The germline V gene has CDR1 MNHEY and CDR2 SVGAGI.

DNA of the CDR3: TGCAGCGTTGAATGGGGAGACACTGAAGCTTTCTTT. Amino acids: CSVEWGDTEAFF. This rearrangement joins TRBV29-1 to TRBJ1-1, with D uncertain. This CDR3 contains 12 residues. The germline V gene encodes CDR1 SQVTM and CDR2 ANQGSEA. The ends were cut back, 2 bases at V and 3 bases at J, with 7 bases in the middle.

The chain joins TRBV2 to TRBJ2-1; D is undetermined. Trimming shortened V by 7 bases and J by 5 bases, and 12 bases separated the two germline ends. Germline V gives CDR1 SNHLY, CDR2 FYNNEI. The CDR3 is made up of 13 amino acids. In DNA, the CDR3 is TGTGCCAGCACCATGTCCCAGAACAATGAGCAGTTCTTC. Amino acid sequence: CASTMSQNNEQFF.

The CDR3 region has the DNA TGTGCCAGTAGTGGAGGGCAGCCCCAGCATTTT. Protein sequence: CASSGGQPQHF. The chain joins TRBV19 to TRBJ1-5; D call uncertain. CDR3 length equals 11 residues. V was cut by 5 bases and J by 7 bases, with 6 bases left in between. The V gene's germline CDR1 is LNHDA and CDR2 SQIVND (reference sequence).

This clone turned up a few times. The chain recombines TRBV5-4 with TRBJ2-3; perhaps TRBD2 as D (7 bases). This CDR3 spans 15 amino acids. The V end was cut by 2 bases, the J end by 5 bases, with 15 bases between. Germline V CDR1 and CDR2: SGHNT, YYREEE (reference sequence). The CDR3: CASSLVGGAIDTQYF. DNA of the CDR3: TGTGCCAGCAGCTTAGTGGGGGGGGCTATAGATACGCAGTATTTT.